This T cell receptor (beta chain) was retrieved from a study of Ad26.COV2.S vaccination and SARS-CoV-2 variants. On the study more broadly: Intramuscular Ad26.COV2.S doses were given once or twice, 56 days apart.

Documented treatment: around 19 received Ad26.COV2.S at low or high dose, single or two shots; several received placebo; per-sample allocation not given. Each sample was drawn 63 days after the first injection (of vaccine or placebo). Method: immunoSEQ multiplex PCR; TCRdb's copy keeps in-frame clones and lacks some. Counted here are about 350,000 clones, around 84% occurring once; the ten biggest clones make up 3.3%. V was cut by 1 base and J by 1 base, with 12 bases left in between. CDR1 is KGHSH and CDR2 is LQKENI in the germline V gene. The CDR3 has 16 amino acids. With respect to this clone: The antigen remains unidentified.

General study points: After vaccination, reports described spike-specific CD8+ and CD4+ T cell responses as showing substantial breadth.

V and J are TRBV18 and TRBJ2-3; D perhaps matches TRBD2 (5 bases). This material consisted of peripheral blood, taken in a trial of Ad26.COV2.S vaccine versus placebo. This TCR derives from a person aged 18-65 years who received the Ad26.COV2.S COVID-19 vaccine or a placebo. CDR3 coding DNA: TGTGCCAGCTCACCACGGGCGGGTGGTGGCACAGATACGCAGTATTTT. Translation gives CASSPRAGGGTDTQYF.